The 3 T cell receptor beta chains below were found in one sample sequenced in a study of T cells after yellow fever vaccination. TCRdb independently ran MiXCR on the 5' RACE reads; one entry per CDR3 protein. In the table there are hundreds of thousands of distinct CDR3 sequences, 12% of which are singletons. The sample in question was CD4+ T cells sorted from PBMCs, obtained 15 days after the yellow fever booster vaccination. These receptors were obtained from a man aged 18 to 35 who received the YFV17D yellow fever vaccine.

Details on this clonotype: Being one base from a much bigger clone, this may be a read error. The chain joins TRBV6-2 or TRBV6-3 to TRBJ1-4, with D hard to call. Per the germline V gene, CDR1 is MNHEY and CDR2 is SVGEGT. The CDR3 consists of 15 residues. The CDR3 nucleotides read TGTGCCAGCAGTTACTCTATCGGAGATAATGAAAAAGTGTTTTTT. Protein sequence: CASSYSIGDNEKVFF.

This clonotype was detected only a few times. The V gene is TRBV7-8, the J gene TRBJ2-5; no reliable D call. The CDR3 has 13 residues. Germline CDR1 and CDR2: SGHVS and FQNEAQ. The V end lost 8 bases, the J end lost 5 bases, and 15 bases lay between the germline ends. The CDR3 nucleotides are TGTGCCAGCGCCCATGGGCCCGGGGAGACCCAGTACTTC. Translated, it gives CASAHGPGETQYF.

Only a few counts were recorded for this clonotype. The chain joins TRBV14 to TRBJ1-1, with D possibly TRBD1 on 6 matching bases. Germline CDR1 reads SGHDN; CDR2 reads FVKESK. This CDR3 contains 13 residues. The germline V and J ends were trimmed by 4 bases and 3 bases, with 9 bases remaining between them. CDR3 region: CASSRQVYTEAFF. Written as DNA, the CDR3 is TGTGCCAGCAGCCGACAGGTGTACACTGAAGCTTTCTTT.